Listed below are T cell receptor beta chains from one sample, sequenced in a study of cytomegalovirus exposure and HLA in healthy donors. The method was immunoSEQ multiplex PCR; TCRdb's version includes in-frame clones alone and lacks a portion of them. The profile shows 85,000 to 130,000 clones, about four fifths of them singletons. Sequenced input: PBMCs. All receptors derive from a man aged 50-60 years in good health and CMV-seronegative. Each CDR3 is given with its conserved first and last residue. The D gene is left open where the match is weak. Where a row states a size, it is once, few, many or the class of an expanded clone; other rows omit it.

len	abundance	v_gene	j_gene	d_gene	CDR3aa	CDR3nt
15	NA	TRBV6-5	TRBJ1-2	NA	CASSRSGVAGDGYTF	TGTGCCAGCAGTAGGTCAGGGGTCGCTGGGGATGGCTACACCTTC
15	once	TRBV7-7	TRBJ1-3	NA	CASSLAPGSGNTIYF	TGTGCCAGCAGCTTAGCGCCAGGGTCTGGAAACACCATATATTTT
12	NA	TRBV5-1	TRBJ2-7	TRBD2	CASSLGEGEQYF	TGCGCCAGCAGCTTGGGGGAGGGCGAGCAATACTTC
15	once	TRBV5-1	TRBJ2-5	TRBD1	CASSFLGQGSETQYF	TGCGCCAGCAGCTTTCTGGGACAGGGGTCGGAGACCCAGTACTTC
14	few	TRBV7-2	TRBJ1-6	TRBD1	CASSADRANSPLHF	TGTGCCAGCAGCGCGGACAGGGCAAATTCACCCCTCCACTTT
15	NA	TRBV6-5	TRBJ1-4	TRBD1	CASSPDRVGGEKLFF	TGTGCCAGCAGCCCGGACAGGGTAGGCGGTGAAAAACTGTTTTTT
14	NA	TRBV6-5	TRBJ2-3	NA	CASTGGGSTDTQYF	TGTGCCAGCACTGGCGGAGGGAGCACAGATACGCAGTATTTT
13	NA	TRBV29-1	TRBJ1-1	NA	CSVEGRENTEAFF	TGCAGCGTTGAAGGCAGGGAGAACACTGAAGCTTTCTTT
13	NA	TRBV30	TRBJ1-5	NA	CAWSGQNNQPQHF	TGTGCCTGGAGTGGACAGAACAATCAGCCCCAGCATTTT
17	NA	TRBV5-6	TRBJ2-5	TRBD1	CASSLNVETGNRETQYF	TGTGCCAGCAGCTTGAATGTCGAGACAGGGAATCGAGAGACCCAGTACTTC
13	NA	TRBV6-5	TRBJ2-3	NA	CASSSIRGDTQYF	TGTGCCAGCAGTTCCATCCGGGGAGATACGCAGTATTTT